Included here is one T cell receptor beta chain sequence, with context. The antigen is not known. Cultured CD4+ T cell DNA was sequenced using the Oncomine TCR Beta short-read assay. Genomic DNA extraction was carried out from cultured CD4+ T cells. TCRdb re-derived calls from the PCR reads in MiXCR, one entry per CDR3 protein. The table includes roughly 20,000 distinct CDR3 sequences, 25% to 30% detected once. The sample originates from a study of vaccination and CD4 T cells after COVID-19. Study-level information: Nasal swab PCR showed SARS-CoV-2 in convalescent patients, under 10 with mild and one with severe disease. Overlapping peptides covering the spike proteins of SARS-CoV-2, HCoV-NL63, HCoV-OC43 and HCoV-229E were added to stimulate cells. Researchers treated control cultures with a CEFX pool, an HIV-1 Nef pool, or no peptide.

Treatment reported: roughly 11-day PBMC culture with coronavirus spike peptide pools or control peptides (ViraFEST assay). The CDR3 runs to 12 residues. V gave up 1 base and J gave up 5 bases, with 4 bases separating them. From germline, CDR1 is SGHDN and CDR2 FVKESK. What was sequenced was cultured CD4+ T cells from blood. The receptor comes from a human donor with COVID-19. The J gene is TRBJ2-3, the V gene TRBV14, with unresolved D. The CDR3 here is CASSQVVDTQYF. Written as DNA, the CDR3 is TGTGCCAGCAGCCAAGTTGTAGATACGCAGTATTTT. The full variable domain, completed using reference TRBV14 and TRBJ2-3, is EAGVTQFPSHSVIEKGQTVTLRCDPISGHDNLYWYRRVMGKEIKFLLHFVKESKQDESGMPNNRFLAERTGGTYSTLKVQPAELEDSGVYFCASSQVVDTQYFGPGTRLTVL.